These T cell receptor beta chains were read from a single sample in a study of tumor and adjacent non-tumor tissue in lung cancer. One entry per CDR3 protein, called by TCRdb with MiXCR from the multiplex PCR reads. In the table there are about 200,000 distinct CDR3 sequences, around 70% of which are singletons. Sequencing was done on a sample of lung tumor tissue. Every receptor here comes from a man aged 60-69 years with non-small cell lung cancer. The CDR3 runs from the conserved cysteine through the conserved F or W. Fields, in order: clone size, J gene, V gene, D gene, CDR3 DNA, CDR3 protein. D genes are given only for firm matches. Clone size appears in some rows only: once, few, many, or a class for an expanded clone.

>few|TRBJ2-6|TRBV4-2|-
TGTGCCAGCAGCCAAGCCGGGATGGCCGGTGGGGCCAACGTCCTGACTTTC
CASSQAGMAGGANVLTF
>-|TRBJ2-7|TRBV20-1|-
TGCAGTGCTAACTCTGCGACTCGGGGTGAGCAGTACTTC
CSANSATRGEQYF
>-|TRBJ2-5|TRBV7-8|TRBD2
TGTGCCAGCAACAAGAACCCAACGGGGGGGACTAGGGCAGAGACCCAGTACTTC
CASNKNPTGGTRAETQYF
>many|TRBJ1-3|TRBV20-1|-
TGCAGTGCTAGAGATCGATTGAGTCCGGGAAACACCATATATTTT
CSARDRLSPGNTIYF
>-|TRBJ2-1|TRBV11-3|-
TGTGCCAGCAGCTTAGGGCGTGAGCAGTTCTTC
CASSLGREQFF
>-|TRBJ1-6|TRBV6-5|-
TGTGCCAGCAGTTATGGGGGTTCACTCCTCCACTTT
CASSYGGSLLHF
>-|TRBJ2-2|TRBV6-6|-
TGTGCCAACATTTATCAAGAGCACGGGGAGCTGTTTTTT
CANIYQEHGELFF
>-|TRBJ2-2|TRBV4-1|-
TGCGCCAGCAGCCGGATACAAACGGGGGAGCTGTTTTTT
CASSRIQTGELFF
>few|TRBJ1-2|TRBV20-1|-
TGCAGTGCTAGAGGACAAAACTATGACTACACCTTC
CSARGQNYDYTF
>-|TRBJ1-4|TRBV4-2|-
TGTGCCAGCAGCCAAGACTCAGCCCGGGGAAAACTGTTTTTT
CASSQDSARGKLFF
>-|TRBJ2-1|TRBV5-1|TRBD1
TGCGCCAGCAGCGGGGGACAGCTCAGCTCCTACGATGAGCAGTTCTTC
CASSGGQLSSYDEQFF
>-|TRBJ2-1|TRBV11-3|-
TGTGCCGGCAGCCTTTCGGACGTTAATAATGAGCAGTTCTTC
CAGSLSDVNNEQFF
>-|TRBJ2-7|TRBV4-1|TRBD1
TGCGACAGCAGCCCGCAAGGGGGCGACTACGAGCAGTACTTC
CDSSPQGGDYEQYF
>once|TRBJ1-2|TRBV30|-
TGTGGCTGGAGTGTACAGGCCGCTGGCTACACCTTC
CGWSVQAAGYTF
>few|TRBJ1-1|TRBV20-1|-
TGCAGTGCTAGAGATGTAATGAACACTGAAGCTTTCTTT
CSARDVMNTEAFF
>-|TRBJ1-5|TRBV6-5|-
TGTGCCAGCAGTTACGGGGCAGGGAGTCATCAGGCCCAGCATTTT
CASSYGAGSHQAQHF
>few|TRBJ2-7|TRBV5-4|-
TGTGCCAGCAGCGCGCGTTTAGGGTCCTACGAGCAGTACTTC
CASSARLGSYEQYF
>-|TRBJ1-2|TRBV11-2|-
TGTGGCAGCAGCTCCCTTGGGTACGGAGCCTTCGGCTACACCTTC
CGSSSLGYGAFGYTF
>-|TRBJ2-6|TRBV28|-
TGTGCCAGCAGTTTACCGGGGGCGGGGGCCAACGTCCTGACTTTC
CASSLPGAGANVLTF
>-|TRBJ2-3|TRBV5-1|TRBD2
TGCGCCAGCAAACTAGATGCGGGGGGTGGCAGAGATACGCACTATTTT
CASKLDAGGGRDTHYF
>few|TRBJ2-5|TRBV20-1|-
TGCAGTGCTATTAGGGGAAAAGAGACCCAGTGCTTC
CSAIRGKETQCF
>once|TRBJ2-5|TRBV11-2|-
TGTGCCAGCAGCTTAGGAGGTTGGAACCAAGAGACCCAGAATTTC
CASSLGGWNQETQNF
>many|TRBJ1-2|TRBV20-1|-
TGCAGTGCTAGAACAGGGCCCTATGGCTACACCTTC
CSARTGPYGYTF
>-|TRBJ2-7|TRBV11-2|TRBD2
TGTGCCAGCAGCCTCGATTGGGCAGCTTTTACGGGGGGACCCTACGGGCAGTATTTC
CASSLDWAAFTGGPYGQYF
>-|TRBJ2-2|TRBV4-2|-
TGTGCCAGCAGCCACCTGGGGGCGGGGTGTAACACCGGGAAGCTGTTTTTT
CASSHLGAGCNTGKLFF
>-|TRBJ2-7|TRBV12-3/TRBV12-4|TRBD1
TGTGCCAGCAGCCAGGGGACAGGCATAATGAACGAGCAGTACTTC
CASSQGTGIMNEQYF
>-|TRBJ2-7|TRBV4-2|TRBD1
TGTGCCAGCAGCCAAGAGAAGGGGGCAACGGGAAAGCAGTACTTC
CASSQEKGATGKQYF
>-|TRBJ2-5|TRBV11-3|-
TGTGCCAGCAGCTGGGGGGGGGCACAAGAGACCCAGTACTTC
CASSWGGAQETQYF
>few|TRBJ1-2|TRBV5-6|-
TGTGCCAGCAGCTTTCAGGATGGGTATGGCTACACCTTC
CASSFQDGYGYTF
>-|TRBJ1-2|TRBV5-4|-
TGTGTCAGCAGCTTGGGGGGGAGGACAGACTCTAACTATGGCTACACCTTC
CVSSLGGRTDSNYGYTF
>few|TRBJ2-3|TRBV29-1|TRBD2
TGCAGCGTAAGGAGTAGCGGGCAAACGCAGTATTTT
CSVRSSGQTQYF
>-|TRBJ2-5|TRBV4-1|TRBD2
TGCGCCAGCAGCCATAGACCTAGCGGGATACAAGAGACCCTGTACTTC
CASSHRPSGIQETLYF
>-|TRBJ1-5|TRBV5-4|-
TGTATCAGCAGCTACAGTCCATTAGGGAATCAGCCCCAGCATTTT
CISSYSPLGNQPQHF
>few|TRBJ2-6|TRBV29-1|-
TGCAGCGTTGAAGAGTTCCGCCAGGGCCCCACCTCTGGGGCCAACGTCCTGACTTTC
CSVEEFRQGPTSGANVLTF
>-|TRBJ2-7|TRBV6-5|-
TGTGCCAGCAGTTACCTGGCAGGTATAGTTTACGAGCAGTACTTC
CASSYLAGIVYEQYF
>few|TRBJ2-7|TRBV6-2/TRBV6-3|-
TGTGCCAGCAGTTCCTACTCCGGGACAACCTACGAGCAGTACTTC
CASSSYSGTTYEQYF
>-|TRBJ1-5|TRBV20-1|-
TGCAGTGCAGGACCGGGGAGCCAGCCCCAGCATTTT
CSAGPGSQPQHF
>few|TRBJ1-2|TRBV5-6|TRBD1
TGTGCCAGCAGCTCGCCGGGACAGATTAACTATGGCTACACCTTC
CASSSPGQINYGYTF
>-|TRBJ2-7|TRBV4-3|-
TGCGCCAGCAGCCAAGATCCGGGGTCCCTACGCGAGCGGTACTTC
CASSQDPGSLRERYF
>-|TRBJ2-5|TRBV6-2/TRBV6-3|-
TGTGCCAGCAGTTACTCCCTTTCGGAGACCCAGTACTTC
CASSYSLSETQYF
>-|TRBJ2-2|TRBV6-5|TRBD2
TGTGCCAGCAGCCGTATTCGACTAGCGGGACGCACCGGGGAGCTGTCTTTT
CASSRIRLAGRTGELSF
>-|TRBJ2-1|TRBV20-1|TRBD2
TGTAGTGTTACCGGGACTAGCGACAATGAGCGGTTCTTC
CSVTGTSDNERFF
>-|TRBJ1-5|TRBV20-1|-
TGCAGTGCTAGACGTCTCTGGGCGGGTGGCAATCAGCCCCAGCATTTT
CSARRLWAGGNQPQHF
>-|TRBJ2-1|TRBV5-1|-
TGCGCCAGCAGCTTGCGTCCGTCGCAGAATGAGCAGTTATTC
CASSLRPSQNEQLF
>many|TRBJ2-1|TRBV20-1|-
TGCAGTGCCCAGGGGGGTTTCGCCAGCAATGAGCAGTTCTTC
CSAQGGFASNEQFF
>few|TRBJ1-2|TRBV6-1|TRBD1
TGTGCCAGCAGTGAAGAGTGGACAGGGGTCGGGGGCTACACCTTC
CASSEEWTGVGGYTF
>-|TRBJ2-1|TRBV20-1|TRBD2
TGTAGTGTCTTCAGACTAGCGCAAAGCTCCTACAATGAACAGTTATTC
CSVFRLAQSSYNEQLF
>-|TRBJ1-5|TRBV7-8|-
TGTGCCAGCTCGTATAGCAATCAGCCCCAGCATTTT
CASSYSNQPQHF
>-|TRBJ2-1|TRBV10-1|-
TGCGCCAGCAGCAGGGACGAGGTGAGATCCTACAATGAGCAGTTCTTC
CASSRDEVRSYNEQFF
>few|TRBJ2-5|TRBV5-4|-
TGTGCCAGCAGCTTGTATGCGGGAGAGACCCAGTACTTC
CASSLYAGETQYF
>-|TRBJ2-3|TRBV20-1|TRBD1
TGCAGTGCTGGGGACAGGGGGAAGAGCACAGATACGCAGTATTTT
CSAGDRGKSTDTQYF
>once|TRBJ2-3|TRBV20-1|TRBD1
TGCAGTGCTGGACAGGATGGGAATACGCAGTATTTT
CSAGQDGNTQYF
>once|TRBJ1-5|TRBV20-1|-
TGCAGTGCTAGGCGAGGTAGCAATCAGCCCAAACATTTT
CSARRGSNQPKHF
>-|TRBJ2-2|TRBV11-1|-
TGTGCCAGCAGCCAACTATCTGGCGACACGGGGGAGCTGTTTTTT
CASSQLSGDTGELFF